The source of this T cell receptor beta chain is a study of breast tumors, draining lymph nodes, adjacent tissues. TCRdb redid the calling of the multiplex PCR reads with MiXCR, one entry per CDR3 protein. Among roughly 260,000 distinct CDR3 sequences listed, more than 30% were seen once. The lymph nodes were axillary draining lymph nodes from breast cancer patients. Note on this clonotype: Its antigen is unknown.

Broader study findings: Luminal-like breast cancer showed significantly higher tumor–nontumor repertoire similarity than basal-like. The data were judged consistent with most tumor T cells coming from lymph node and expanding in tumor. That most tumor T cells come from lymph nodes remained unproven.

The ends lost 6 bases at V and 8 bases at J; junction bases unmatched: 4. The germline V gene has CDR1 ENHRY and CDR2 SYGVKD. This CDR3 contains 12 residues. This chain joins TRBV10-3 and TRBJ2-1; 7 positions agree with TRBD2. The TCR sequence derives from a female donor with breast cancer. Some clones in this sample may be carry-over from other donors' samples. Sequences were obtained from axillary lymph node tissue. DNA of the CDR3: TGTGCCATCAGCGGGAGGCTCGATGAGCAGTTCTTC. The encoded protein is CAISGRLDEQFF.